This T cell receptor beta chain is drawn from a study of T cells in Graves' hyperthyroidism and ophthalmopathy (dated by TCRdb to about 2019). Background on the whole study: Peripheral blood samples were taken at initial diagnosis, before any treatment was given. Thyroid tissue and blood T-cell repertoires from about six Graves' hyperthyroidism patients were also compared in the study. An independent validation cohort of 18 to 20 hyperthyroidism patients and over 15 patients who later progressed to ophthalmopathy tested prospective prediction of ophthalmopathy. TCR Vbeta CDR3 sequencing of 135 peripheral blood samples (about 45 ophthalmopathy, 75 or so hyperthyroidism and about 17 progressor patients) is reported in the paper. A discovery cohort of about a hundred patients, about 44 with Graves' ophthalmopathy and 55 to 60 with stable Graves' hyperthyroidism, was used to find distinguishing TCR V-J signatures. After blood sampling, hyperthyroidism patients were treated with methimazole at a starting dose of 30 mg daily, and ophthalmopathy patients were treated with high-dose intravenous methylprednisolone. For training and testing, the 95 to 100 patients in the discovery cohort were randomly divided in a 7:3 ratio.

The TCR beta CDR3 regions were amplified from the RNA transcripts. The first round of RT-PCR for the TCR CDR3 was performed with the HTBI primer set and the Qiagen OneStep RT-PCR kit. A second multiplex PCR round built the libraries, followed by size selection and purification. Sequencing of the libraries was done on an Illumina HiSeq2000 using paired-end 100 bp reads. On the study's bioinformatics: Raw data were processed with SOAPnuke, discarding reads with adapters, uncalled bases, mean Phred below 15, or no exact constant-primer or identifier match. COPE v1.2.5 was used to merge high-quality paired reads, and clonotypes were defined as unique nucleotide sequences. MiTCR v1.1 was used to align clonotypes to the IMGT TRBV, TRBD and TRBJ reference segments. The analysis included only V-J combinations with a frequency above 0.0001, which together covered roughly 99% of the repertoires. A TCS score was defined as the ratio between F50 (clonal expansion) and ExV (chaos), using BLOSUM62-based TCRdist between CDR3 peptides within each V-J. Welch's t-statistics and random forest reduced 500 to 650 V-J features to 13, which were used in a naive Bayes classifier (R e1071). The raw public reads went through TCRdb reprocessing: fastp at Q25, MiXCR clone calling, in-frame beta chains kept. One record per CDR3 amino acid sequence lists the most common genes and DNA. These V and J calls rely on TCRdb rather than the paper's analysis. This sample holds 300,000 to 400,000 distinct CDR3 sequences; less than 20% were observed only once. Roughly two fifths of the sample lies in the top ten.

General study outcomes and caveats: Most expanded thyroid clonotypes (frequency above 0.001) were also found in blood, which suggests that blood repertoires may mirror thyroid immune responses. Ophthalmopathy was separated from stable hyperthyroidism by a 13 V-J signature model, with around 90% sensitivity and about 81% specificity obtained in cross-validation and 80%/75% obtained in testing. Sample size was not statistically predetermined, and blinding of investigators to group allocation was not performed. In validation, the model predicted progression to ophthalmopathy with around 71% sensitivity and roughly 72% specificity, a median of about six months before onset.

In the ophthalmopathy patients, disease was moderately to severely active, with a Clinical Activity Score of 3 or more, a NOSPECS grade of 4 or more, and a duration of less than 3 months. The study excluded patients with uncontrolled infections, other autoimmune diseases, pregnancy or lactation. Diagnoses were based on clinical symptoms, serum thyroxine and TRAb, thyroid ultrasound and orbital computed tomography. PBMCs were isolated from around 10 ml of fresh peripheral blood by Ficoll-Paque density gradient centrifugation. Total RNA was extracted with Trizol reagent, and quality was checked on an Agilent 2100 Bioanalyzer. Trimming removed 5 bases from V and 7 bases from J; the gene matches leave 14 bases unexplained. Looking up the germline V gene yields CDR1 MNHNS and CDR2 SASEGT. The CDR3 sequence holds 15 residues, the cysteine and phenylalanine included. The only DNA kept is the CDR3, 45 bases in frame from the first base.

There are many counts of this clonotype. Its antigen has not been determined. No much larger clonotype is one base removed from it; base qualities were not supplied. Material: blood. The chain uses TRBV6-1 and TRBJ2-7, and 7 junctional nucleotides match TRBD1. The source is a man younger than 30 with Graves' ophthalmopathy. The CDR3 loop reads CASSSPHRQGREQYF. Here is the DNA: TGTGCCAGCAGTTCGCCCCACCGACAGGGTCGTGAGCAGTACTTC.